This is a list of T cell receptor beta chains from one sample in a study of T cell responses to AZD1222 COVID-19 vaccine. Sequencing was performed with immunoSEQ multiplex PCR; in TCRdb, only in-frame clones are kept and a portion is missing. The sample lists about 55,000 clones, roughly 90% seen once, with 2% in the top ten. The sample consisted of peripheral blood, taken on day 0 of AZD1222 vaccination. All receptors derive from an adult in good health. Both conserved end residues are part of each CDR3. D genes are given only for firm matches. Clone sizes are given selectively: once, few, many, or a class where the clone is expanded.

clone size	J gene	V gene	D gene	CDR3 length	CDR3 DNA	CDR3 protein
once	TRBJ2-5	TRBV11-2	-	15	TGTGCCAGCAGCACCGTCCGGGGGTTACGGGAGACCCAGTACTTC	CASSTVRGLRETQYF
few	TRBJ2-7	TRBV18	-	14	TGTGCCAGCTCCCCAAGACAGAGCTCCTACGAGCAGTACTTC	CASSPRQSSYEQYF
-	TRBJ2-7	TRBV11-2	-	19	TGTGCCAGCAGCTTAGATACCACTGCGGGGCTAGACCGAACATTCGAGCAGTACTTC	CASSLDTTAGLDRTFEQYF
-	TRBJ2-1	TRBV6-5	-	11	TGTGCCAGCAGGCTGAGCAATGAGCAGTTCTTC	CASRLSNEQFF
-	TRBJ1-1	TRBV19	-	14	TGTGCCAGTACCGTGGACCGACTGAACACTGAAGCTTTCTTT	CASTVDRLNTEAFF
-	TRBJ1-2	TRBV28	-	11	TGTGCCAGCAGTTCCACCTATGGCTACACCTTC	CASSSTYGYTF
-	TRBJ1-5	TRBV28	-	15	TGTGCCAGCAGTTTGCCAAACATGAGCAATCAGCCCCAGCATTTT	CASSLPNMSNQPQHF
-	TRBJ2-2	TRBV6-6	-	15	TGTGCCAGCAGTTACATCCTAGCAGACACCGGGGAGCTGTTTTTT	CASSYILADTGELFF
-	TRBJ2-5	TRBV7-9	-	14	TGTGCCAGCAGCATACAGGGCGGAGGGGAGACCCAGTACTTC	CASSIQGGGETQYF
-	TRBJ1-6	TRBV7-9	-	17	TGTGCCAGCAGCTCCCGACTGTGGGACACAAATAATTCACCCCTCCACTTT	CASSSRLWDTNNSPLHF
-	TRBJ2-2	TRBV9	TRBD2	16	TGTGCCAGCAGCGGACGGGAGGGGCCCCTCACCGGGGAGCTGTTTTTT	CASSGREGPLTGELFF
-	TRBJ1-5	TRBV15	-	14	TGTGCCACCGGTAGACACGATAGCAATCAGCCCCAGCATTTT	CATGRHDSNQPQHF
-	TRBJ2-2	TRBV19	TRBD2	17	TGTGCCAGTAGTTTACCCCGGACTAGCGGGGACACCGGGGAGCTGTTTTTT	CASSLPRTSGDTGELFF
-	TRBJ2-7	TRBV3-1/TRBV3-2	TRBD1	14	TGTGCCAGCAGCTCCCCTGGACAGGGTTACGAGCAGTACTTC	CASSSPGQGYEQYF